These 32 T cell receptor beta chains originate from one sample sequenced in a study of T cells in Graves' hyperthyroidism and ophthalmopathy. Amplification of TCR beta CDR3 regions was performed using RNA transcripts as template. An initial round of RT-PCR targeting the TCR CDR3 relied on the HTBI primer set. One entry per CDR3 protein, called by TCRdb with MiXCR from the multiplex PCR reads. The sample includes 300,000 to 450,000 distinct CDR3 sequences, 15% to 20% of them seen just once. The sequenced sample was blood. The receptor source for this set is a young woman with Graves' hyperthyroidism that later progressed to Graves' ophthalmopathy.

The chain couples TRBV19 to TRBJ1-5; possibly TRBD1 for D (6 bases). Germline-derived CDR1 and CDR2 are LNHDA and SQIVND (reference sequence). Between the trimmed V and J ends, which lost 7 bases and 0 bases, there was a span of 13 bases. The CDR3 has 15 residues. The DNA of the CDR3 is TGTGCCAGTACCGATCAGGGGTATAGCAATCAGCCCCAGCATTTT. It is translated as CASTDQGYSNQPQHF.

This clonotype occurred once. The chain joins TRBV3-1 to TRBJ1-3; 7 bases align to TRBD1. Germline V gene sequence: CDR1 LGHDT, CDR2 YNNKEL (reference sequence). The trim removed 5 bases at V and 0 bases at J, leaving 10 bases unmatched. This CDR3 spans 17 amino acids. The CDR3 loop reads CASSKGQATVSGNTIYF. CDR3 in DNA: TGTGCCAGCAGCAAAGGACAGGCGACTGTCTCTGGAAACACCATATATTTT.

The J gene is TRBJ2-5, the V gene TRBV29-1, with D possibly being TRBD1 (5 bases). Trimming pared 6 bases from V and 3 bases from J, leaving 14 bases between. Germline-derived CDR1 and CDR2 are SQVTM and ANQGSEA. The CDR3 length is 13 residues. The CDR3 DNA reads TGCAGCGTCGACAGCTTGCCAGAAGAGACCCAGTACTTC. The encoded protein is CSVDSLPEETQYF.

This clonotype was counted between two and nine times. The chain joins TRBV20-1 to TRBJ2-5; 10 bases match TRBD1. This CDR3 spans 14 amino acids. J gave up 7 bases and V 4 bases, and 9 bases lay outside the gene matches. CDR1 is DFQATT and CDR2 is SNEGSKA in the germline V gene (reference sequence). The CDR3 sequence is CSANRQGASGTQYF. CDR3 DNA sequence: TGCAGTGCTAACAGACAGGGGGCGTCCGGGACCCAGTACTTC.

In this sample, this clonotype turned up once. The chain recombines TRBV27 with TRBJ1-5; no clear D. CDR3 length: 13 amino acids. Trimming took 3 bases from V and 6 from J, leaving 9 bases between them. The germline V gene has CDR1 MNHEY and CDR2 SMNVEV (reference sequence). CDR3 DNA sequence: TGTGCCAGCAGTTTGCAAGGAGTTCAGCCCCAGCATTTT. Its protein product is CASSLQGVQPQHF.

This clonotype was detected only a few times. V is TRBV5-1 and J is TRBJ2-6; 7 positions agree with TRBD2. The V gene's germline CDR1 is SGHRS and CDR2 YFSETQ. This CDR3 spans 19 amino acids. The V gene end was trimmed by 7 bases and the J gene end by 0 bases; junction bases not matched to a gene: 16. As DNA, the CDR3 is TGCGCCAGCTCTTTATCTCCTAGCGGAATAAGCTCTGGGGCCAACGTCCTGACTTTC. This codes for CASSLSPSGISSGANVLTF.

This clonotype has a count of ten or more. The CDR3 spells CASVGGIRTDTQYF. The CDR3 DNA reads TGTGCCAGCGTGGGTGGCATCCGCACAGATACGCAGTATTTT. The V call is TRBV11-2, the J call TRBJ2-3; D ambiguous. This CDR3 has 14 residues. Germline V CDR1 and CDR2: SGHAT, FQNNGV. V was clipped by 8 bases and J by 1 base, with 13 bases between them.

This chain uses TRBV7-2 with TRBJ2-5; 8 bases are shared with TRBD1. This CDR3 has 14 amino acids. The V gene end was trimmed by 2 bases and the J gene end by 11 bases; junction bases not matched to a gene: 10. Germline-derived CDR1 and CDR2 are SGHTA and FQGNSA. CDR3 residues: CASSLRQGAVQQYF. The CDR3 DNA follows: TGTGCCAGCAGCTTAAGGCAGGGGGCTGTCCAACAGTACTTC. Using reference TRBV7-2 and TRBJ2-5 for the parts outside the CDR3, the full variable domain is GAGVSQSPSNKVTEKGKDVELRCDPISGHTALYWYRQSLGQGLEFLIYFQGNSAPDKSGLPSDRFSAERTGGSVSTLTIQRTQQEDSAVYLCASSLRQGAVQQYFGPGTRLLVL.

The V call is TRBV19, the J call TRBJ1-1; TRBD1 matches 9 bases. V trimming: 4 bases; J trimming: 12 bases; junction bases outside the gene matches: 15. The CDR3 consists of 15 residues. The V gene's germline CDR1 is LNHDA and CDR2 SQIVND (reference sequence). The CDR3 sequence is CASSTLLGQGEATFF. In nucleotides, the CDR3 is TGTGCCAGTAGTACGCTCCTGGGACAGGGCGAGGCGACTTTCTTT.

This clonotype was found a few times. Germline is not matched at one junction end, which may reflect a read error. The V call is TRBV10-3, the J call TRBJ1-3, with 8 bases matching TRBD1. Germline loops: CDR1 ENHRY, CDR2 SYGVKD. This CDR3 comprises 14 residues. This CDR3 reads CAISDRGQGNAIYF. DNA of the CDR3: TGTGCCATCAGTGACAGGGGGCAAGGAAACGCCATATATTTT.

This rearrangement joins TRBV5-5 to TRBJ2-2; unclear D gene. The CDR3 has 13 residues. Between the trimmed V and J ends, which lost 4 bases and 3 bases, there was a span of 7 bases. CDR1 and CDR2 from the germline V gene are SGHKS and YYEKEE (reference sequence). The CDR3 DNA sequence: TGTGCCAGCAGCCAGACCGACACCGGGGAGCTGTTTTTT. Protein: CASSQTDTGELFF.

There are many counts of this clonotype. The rearrangement joins TRBV2 to TRBJ1-1; 9 positions match TRBD1. CDR1 and CDR2 (germline): SNHLY, FYNNEI. V shed 9 bases and J 7 bases; nucleotides not matched to a gene: 21. The CDR3 extends over 17 amino acids. The CDR3 protein is CASCRPGTGWMKSEAFF. The DNA for the CDR3 is TGTGCCAGTTGTAGACCCGGGACAGGGTGGATGAAGAGTGAAGCTTTCTTT.

Note on this clonotype: A much larger clonotype is one base distant, so this may be a read error. V is TRBV11-2 and J is TRBJ2-2, with no clear D. The CDR3 has 13 amino acids. V shed 8 bases and J shed 2 bases, with 9 bases lying between them. Per germline, CDR1 SGHAT and CDR2 FQNNGV. The CDR3 DNA sequence: TGTGCCAGCGGTGATCGAAACACCGGGGAGCTGTTTTTT. Translated, it gives CASGDRNTGELFF. Full variable domain (outside the CDR3, taken from reference TRBV11-2 and TRBJ2-2): EAGVAQSPRYKIIEKRQSVAFWCNPISGHATLYWYQQILGQGPKLLIQFQNNGVVDDSQLPKDRFSAERLKGVDSTLKIQPAKLEDSAVYLCASGDRNTGELFFGEGSRLTVL.

This clonotype has at least ten counts. This sequence joins TRBV10-3 and TRBJ2-3; maybe TRBD2 (6 bases). Trimming took off 0 bases at V and 0 bases at J, with 13 bases between the two ends. CDR3 size: 17 residues. Per germline, CDR1 ENHRY and CDR2 SYGVKD. The CDR3 sequence: CAISESLTSRSTDTQYF. The CDR3 region has the DNA TGTGCCATCAGTGAGTCATTGACTAGTCGAAGCACAGATACGCAGTATTTT.

This clonotype was observed a few times. The chain joins TRBV5-4 to TRBJ1-6, with 7 nucleotides matching TRBD1. The germline gives CDR1 SGHNT, CDR2 YYREEE (reference sequence). Trimming took 2 bases from V and 3 from J; bases not matched to a gene: 2. CDR3 length: 15 residues. The CDR3 here is CASSLRDSYNSPLHF. The CDR3, as DNA: TGTGCCAGCAGCTTAAGGGACAGCTATAATTCACCCCTCCACTTT.

A few counts support this clonotype. This chain uses TRBV4-1 with TRBJ1-6; D is unresolved. Germline values: CDR1 MGHRA, CDR2 YSYEKL. This CDR3 has 17 residues. V was clipped by 1 base and J by 7 bases, with 17 bases between them. The chain's CDR3 is CASSQVPGGTANSPLHF. Written as DNA, the CDR3 is TGCGCCAGCAGCCAAGTTCCAGGAGGTACTGCGAATTCACCCCTCCACTTT.

This clonotype was seen ten or more times. V is TRBV11-2 and J is TRBJ2-7; D tentatively reads TRBD1 or TRBD2 (7 bases each). The CDR3 has 18 residues. Trimming took 4 bases from V and 1 from J, leaving 23 bases between them. Germline values: CDR1 SGHAT, CDR2 FQNNGV. The CDR3 reads CASSSGLGRDRLSYEQYF. DNA for the CDR3: TGTGCCAGCAGCTCCGGTTTGGGGAGGGACAGACTGTCCTACGAGCAGTACTTC. Variable domain in full (rest from reference TRBV11-2 and TRBJ2-7): EAGVAQSPRYKIIEKRQSVAFWCNPISGHATLYWYQQILGQGPKLLIQFQNNGVVDDSQLPKDRFSAERLKGVDSTLKIQPAKLEDSAVYLCASSSGLGRDRLSYEQYFGPGTRLTVT.

This clonotype came up many times. The chain recombines TRBV20-1 with TRBJ1-5; D unclear. The CDR3 extends over 15 amino acids. V lost 1 base and J lost 0, with 10 bases in between. Germline CDR1 and CDR2: DFQATT and SNEGSKA (reference sequence). The CDR3 nucleotides read TGCAGTGCTAGAGCAGGAGCAATTAGCAATCAGCCCCAGCATTTT. It encodes CSARAGAISNQPQHF.

Many counts were recorded for this clonotype. This chain connects TRBV2 to TRBJ1-3; possibly TRBD1 for D (6 bases). From germline, CDR1 is SNHLY and CDR2 FYNNEI. Trimming shortened V by 8 bases and J by 0 bases, and 8 bases separated the two germline ends. This CDR3 contains 13 residues. The CDR3 here is CASQQGSGNTIYF. CDR3 coding DNA: TGTGCCAGCCAACAGGGCTCTGGAAACACCATATATTTT. Full variable domain (outside the CDR3, taken from reference TRBV2 and TRBJ1-3): EPEVTQTPSHQVTQMGQEVILRCVPISNHLYFYWYRQILGQKVEFLVSFYNNEISEKSEIFDDQFSVERPDGSNFTLKIRSTKLEDSAMYFCASQQGSGNTIYFGEGSWLTVV.

Ten or more counts support this clonotype. This chain links TRBV6-1 with TRBJ2-1; 11 nucleotides align to TRBD2. The CDR3 is 15 residues long. Germline values: CDR1 MNHNS, CDR2 SASEGT. V trimming: 6 bases; J trimming: 2 bases; junction bases outside the gene matches: 3. The CDR3 nucleotides read TGTGCCAGCAGAGGGGGACTAGCGGCCTACAATGAGCAGTTCTTC. It is translated as CASRGGLAAYNEQFF.

Many counts were recorded for this clonotype. The rearrangement joins TRBV7-2 to TRBJ2-1; 8 nucleotides agree with TRBD2. The CDR3 runs 15 residues. The V gene's germline CDR1 is SGHTA and CDR2 FQGNSA. Trimming cost V 3 bases and J 7 bases; bases outside gene matches: 8. This CDR3 is CASSFNPGGVNEQFF. DNA of the CDR3: TGTGCCAGCAGCTTTAACCCGGGGGGGGTGAATGAGCAGTTCTTC.

In its sample, this clonotype was seen a few times. The rearrangement links TRBV6-1 to TRBJ2-1, with D possibly matching TRBD1 (6 bases). Germline lookup yields CDR1 MNHNS and CDR2 SASEGT. The CDR3 sequence is 16 residues long. V gave up 0 bases and J gave up 7 bases, with 16 bases separating them. CDR3 nucleotides: TGTGCCAGCAGTGAAGCCCAAGGGGGTGTATGGAATGAGCAGTTCTTC. Its translation is CASSEAQGGVWNEQFF.

The table lists this clonotype with many counts. The genes are TRBV7-8 and TRBJ2-7, with D perhaps being TRBD1 or TRBD2 (5 bases each). The CDR3 runs to 16 residues. Looked up from germline, CDR1 is SGHVS and CDR2 is FQNEAQ. V lost 5 bases to trimming and J lost 4 bases, with 21 bases between them. CDR3 amino acids: CASSLDPGPEGYEQYF. In DNA form, the CDR3 reads TGTGCCAGCAGCCTCGACCCGGGACCAGAAGGATACGAGCAGTACTTC.

This clonotype was seen a few times. The chain couples TRBV7-2 to TRBJ2-7; possibly TRBD1 or TRBD2 for D (6 bases each). In germline, CDR1 is SGHTA, CDR2 FQGNSA. This CDR3 comprises 16 residues. Between the trimmed V and J ends, which lost 6 bases and 3 bases, there was a span of 21 bases. CDR3 nucleotides: TGTGCCAGCAGTTCATCAGTGCTGGGGGGCAGCTACGAGCAGTACTTC. Its protein is CASSSSVLGGSYEQYF.

In this sample, this clonotype turned up many times. The chain carries TRBV28 and TRBJ1-2; D gene uncertain. The V gene's germline CDR1 is MDHEN and CDR2 SYDVKM. This CDR3 contains 15 residues. The ends were cut back, 3 bases at V and 3 bases at J, with 14 bases in the middle. The CDR3: CASSFLSGAYYGYTF. For the CDR3, the DNA is TGTGCCAGCAGTTTTCTTTCGGGAGCCTACTATGGCTACACCTTC.

This clonotype was seen at least ten times. V and J are TRBV10-1 and TRBJ2-7; no clear D. CDR3 size: 13 residues. Germline lookup yields CDR1 WNHNN and CDR2 SYGVQD (reference sequence). V dropped 9 bases and J dropped 0 bases, with 12 bases sitting between them. CDR3 sequence: CASSGLNSYEQYF. The CDR3 nucleotides are TGCGCCAGTTCGGGCCTAAACTCCTACGAGCAGTACTTC.

The rearrangement uses TRBV5-1 and TRBJ1-1; D gene ambiguous. CDR3 length equals 14 residues. Germline V gene sequence: CDR1 SGHRS, CDR2 YFSETQ. Trimming shortened V by 4 bases and J by 1 base, and 11 bases separated the two germline ends. This chain's CDR3 is CASSGRRSNTEAFF. The CDR3 DNA reads as TGCGCCAGCAGCGGTCGGCGCTCGAACACTGAAGCTTTCTTT. Using reference TRBV5-1 and TRBJ1-1 for the parts outside the CDR3, the full variable domain is KAGVTQTPRYLIKTRGQQVTLSCSPISGHRSVSWYQQTPGQGLQFLFEYFSETQRNKGNFPGRFSGRQFSNSRSEMNVSTLELGDSALYLCASSGRRSNTEAFFGQGTRLTVV.

The genes are TRBV5-4 and TRBJ2-3; D unclear. With 2 bases removed from V and 4 bases from J, the gap between germline ends came to 14 bases. This CDR3 comprises 15 residues. Germline-derived CDR1 and CDR2 are SGHNT and YYREEE (reference sequence). The CDR3 reads CASSLEAAGPDTQYF. The DNA of the CDR3 is TGTGCCAGCAGCTTAGAAGCCGCTGGGCCAGATACGCAGTATTTT.

This clonotype has ten or more counts. The chain recombines TRBV30 with TRBJ2-5; D might be TRBD1 or TRBD2, each matching 5 bases. The CDR3 runs 11 residues. Trimming took off 0 bases at V and 10 bases at J, with 9 bases between the two ends. Germline CDR1 reads GTSNPN; CDR2 reads SVGIG (reference sequence). In DNA, the CDR3 is TGTGCCTGGAGTGTGAGGGACGTCCAGTACTTC. Translation gives CAWSVRDVQYF.

This clonotype was detected many times. This sequence joins TRBV7-8 and TRBJ2-2; D remains unclear. The germline CDR1 and CDR2 sequences are SGHVS and FQNEAQ. CDR3 size: 14 residues. The V end lost 0 bases, the J end lost 1 base, and 3 bases lay between the germline ends. CDR3 protein: CASSLAENTGELFF. The CDR3, as DNA: TGTGCCAGCAGCTTAGCAGAGAACACCGGGGAGCTGTTTTTT.

The genes are TRBV11-2 and TRBJ2-1; possibly TRBD1 for D (5 bases). Trimming took 5 bases from V and 1 from J, leaving 9 bases between them. Germline V gene sequence: CDR1 SGHAT, CDR2 FQNNGV. This CDR3 comprises 14 residues. The CDR3 DNA is TGTGCCAGCAGCGTGACAGATTCCTACAATGAGCAGTTCTTC. Translated, it gives CASSVTDSYNEQFF.

This clonotype was seen once. The chain has TRBV29-1 and TRBJ2-1; no firm D call. The germline CDR1 and CDR2 sequences are SQVTM and ANQGSEA. Between the trimmed V and J ends, which lost 3 bases and 1 base, there was a span of 10 bases. The CDR3 extends over 14 amino acids. The CDR3 DNA follows: TGCAGCGTTGAGGGTGGCGGATCCTACAATGAGCAGTTCTTC. Amino acids: CSVEGGGSYNEQFF.